This T cell receptor beta chain comes out of a study of breast tumors, draining lymph nodes, adjacent tissues. Notes on the study in general: Data only fit, rather than demonstrated, lymph node origin of most tumor T cells. Tumor repertoires ranked between lymph nodes and nontumor tissue in diversity, with V and J gene preferences. Findings are consistent with lymph node origin and intratumoral expansion of most tumor T cells. Compared with basal-like, luminal-like tumors shared significantly more repertoire with nontumor tissue.

Germline V CDR1 and CDR2: SGDLS, YYNGEE. The CDR3 length is 14 residues. V was trimmed by 3 bases and J by 2 bases, leaving 6 bases between them. MiXCR, run by TCRdb on the multiplex PCR reads, gives a single entry per CDR3 protein. The data hold approximately 300,000 distinct CDR3 sequences, with around 30% observed a single time. Axillary draining lymph nodes of breast cancer patients supplied the node samples. This clonotype was recorded at least ten times. Its antigen is undetermined. Sequencing input: axillary lymph node tissue. The sequence derives from a female donor with breast cancer. Some clones in this sample may be carry-over from other donors' samples. This chain connects TRBV9 to TRBJ2-6; D remains ambiguous. CDR3 region: CASSDPTGANVLTF. CDR3 nucleotides: TGTGCCAGCAGCGACCCCACTGGGGCCAACGTCCTGACTTTC.